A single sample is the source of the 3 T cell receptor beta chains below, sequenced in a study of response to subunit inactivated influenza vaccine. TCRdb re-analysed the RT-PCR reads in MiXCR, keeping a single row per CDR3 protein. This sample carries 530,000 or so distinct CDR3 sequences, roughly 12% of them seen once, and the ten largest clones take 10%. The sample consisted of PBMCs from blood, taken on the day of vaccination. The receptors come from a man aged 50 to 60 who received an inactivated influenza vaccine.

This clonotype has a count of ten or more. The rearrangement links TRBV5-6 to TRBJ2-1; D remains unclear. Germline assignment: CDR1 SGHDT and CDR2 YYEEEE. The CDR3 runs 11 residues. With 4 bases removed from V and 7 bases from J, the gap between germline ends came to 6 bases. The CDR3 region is CASSLTNEQFF. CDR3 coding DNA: TGTGCCAGCAGCCTTACGAATGAGCAGTTCTTC.

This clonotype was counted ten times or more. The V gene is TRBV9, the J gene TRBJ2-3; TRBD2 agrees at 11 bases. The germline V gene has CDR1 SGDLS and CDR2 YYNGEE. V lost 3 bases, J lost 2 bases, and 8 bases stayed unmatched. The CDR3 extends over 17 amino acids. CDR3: CASSDVAGGPPTDTQYF. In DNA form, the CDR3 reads TGTGCCAGCAGCGATGTAGCGGGGGGGCCCCCCACAGATACGCAGTATTTT.

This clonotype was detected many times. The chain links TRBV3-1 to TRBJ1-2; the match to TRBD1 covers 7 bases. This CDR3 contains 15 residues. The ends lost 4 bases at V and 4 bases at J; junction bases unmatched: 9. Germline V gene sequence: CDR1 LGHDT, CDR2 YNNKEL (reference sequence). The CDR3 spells CASSLRQGWVYGYTF. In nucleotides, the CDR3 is TGTGCCAGCAGCCTGCGACAGGGTTGGGTCTATGGCTACACCTTC. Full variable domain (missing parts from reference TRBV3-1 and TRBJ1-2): DTAVSQTPKYLVTQMGNDKSIKCEQNLGHDTMYWYKQDSKKFLKIMFSYNNKELIINETVPNRFSPKSPDKAHLNLHINSLELGDSAVYFCASSLRQGWVYGYTFGSGTRLTVV.